The rows below give T cell receptor beta chains drawn from one sample of a study of T-cell reconstitution after alpha-beta-depleted transplantation in children. TCRdb itself ran the PCR reads through MiXCR, one entry per CDR3 protein. The sample records more than 40,000 distinct CDR3 sequences, 52% being singletons. The specimen comprised peripheral blood, sampled before TCRalphabeta/CD19-depleted stem cell transplant. The receptors originated from a boy under two years old with SCID, due to receive a stem cell transplant. Each CDR3 is given with its conserved first and last residue. The order of the fields is J gene, D gene, clone size, V gene, CDR3 protein, CDR3 DNA. The D gene is left open where the match is weak. Clone size is shown for a subset of rows, as once, few, many or a class of expanded clone.

>TRBJ2-4|-|medium-sized|TRBV20-1
CSARWTKNIQYF
TGCAGTGCCCGCTGGACCAAAAACATTCAGTACTTC
>TRBJ2-5|TRBD1|-|TRBV5-1
CASSLAPPPATGGALETQYF
TGCGCCAGCAGCTTGGCCCCCCCACCGGCGACAGGGGGCGCGCTGGAGACCCAGTACTTC
>TRBJ1-2|-|-|TRBV6-4
CASSPNLRRSSYTF
TGTGCCAGCAGTCCGAACCTTCGACGGTCGAGCTACACCTTC
>TRBJ2-5|TRBD1|many|TRBV12-3/TRBV12-4
CASSTTRGTETQYF
TGTGCCAGCAGTACGACCAGGGGGACAGAGACCCAGTACTTC
>TRBJ2-5|TRBD1|many|TRBV5-6
CASSLGRQGLYLETQYF
TGTGCCAGCAGCTTGGGCCGACAGGGTTTATATTTGGAGACCCAGTACTTC
>TRBJ2-3|TRBD2|few|TRBV18
CASSPKAGASTDTQYF
TGTGCCAGCTCACCAAAAGCGGGGGCGAGCACAGATACGCAGTATTTT
>TRBJ2-3|TRBD2|many|TRBV4-1
CASSLPRTSGDTDTQYF
TGCGCCAGCAGCTTACCTAGGACTAGCGGGGACACAGATACGCAGTATTTT
>TRBJ1-2|-|-|TRBV7-2
CASSLAGGNDGYTF
TGTGCCAGCAGCTTAGCAGGGGGGAACGATGGCTACACCTTC
>TRBJ2-2|-|-|TRBV1
CTSSQLNTGELFF
TGCACCAGCAGCCAACTGAACACCGGGGAGCTGTTTTTT
>TRBJ1-5|-|few|TRBV5-1
CASSPEGGVSQPQHF
TGCGCCAGCAGCCCTGAGGGGGGCGTTTCTCAGCCCCAGCATTTT
>TRBJ1-6|TRBD1|few|TRBV12-3/TRBV12-4
CASSGRGDSPLHF
TGTGCCAGCTCGGGCAGGGGGGATTCACCCCTCCACTTT
>TRBJ2-3|TRBD2|many|TRBV20-1
CSATRGLAGARDTDTQYF
TGCAGTGCTACCCGCGGACTAGCGGGGGCCCGAGACACAGATACGCAGTATTTT
>TRBJ2-3|TRBD2|-|TRBV15
CATSIMRSGGPSDTQYF
TGTGCCACCAGTATCATGCGTTCGGGGGGGCCCTCAGATACGCAGTATTTT
>TRBJ1-2|-|few|TRBV5-1
CASSTDSNYGYTF
TGCGCCAGCAGCACGGACAGTAACTATGGCTACACCTTC
>TRBJ2-7|TRBD2|few|TRBV27
CASSPRGGGRDEQYF
TGTGCCAGCAGTCCAAGGGGCGGGGGGCGGGACGAGCAGTACTTC
>TRBJ2-3|-|few|TRBV4-3
CASSPQGGGTDTQYF
TGCGCCAGCAGCCCACAGGGAGGGGGCACAGATACGCAGTATTTT
>TRBJ2-6|-|-|TRBV12-3/TRBV12-4
CASSLRVPRSEANVLTF
TGTGCCAGCAGTTTGCGTGTCCCGAGGTCTGAGGCCAACGTCCTGACTTTC
>TRBJ2-1|-|-|TRBV5-1
CASSWETGSSGGDEQFF
TGCGCCAGCAGCTGGGAGACAGGTTCTAGCGGAGGGGATGAGCAGTTCTTC
>TRBJ1-5|-|-|TRBV7-2
CASSLDWQPQHF
TGTGCCAGCAGCTTAGACTGGCAGCCCCAGCATTTT
>TRBJ2-4|TRBD2|-|TRBV7-2
CASSALAGGLKNIQYF
TGTGCCAGCAGCGCGCTAGCGGGGGGGTTAAAAAACATTCAGTACTTC
>TRBJ2-5|-|-|TRBV4-1
CASAPLPADIQYF
TGCGCCAGCGCGCCACTTCCAGCGGATATCCAGTACTTC
>TRBJ1-2|-|once|TRBV25-1
CASSGNTGSYTF
TGTGCCAGCAGTGGAAACACTGGAAGCTACACCTTC
>TRBJ2-3|-|-|TRBV5-1
CASSLGGQDTQYF
TGCGCCAGCAGCTTGGGGGGCCAAGATACGCAGTATTTT
>TRBJ1-1|-|few|TRBV6-1
CASSSGGTTEAFF
TGTGCCAGCAGCTCGGGGGGAACCACTGAAGCTTTCTTT
>TRBJ2-4|-|-|TRBV12-3/TRBV12-4
CASSFAGQTKRNIQYF
TGTGCCAGCAGTTTCGCCGGACAAACGAAGAGAAACATTCAGTACTTC
>TRBJ1-2|TRBD1|-|TRBV4-2
CASSQAPQGANYGYTF
TGTGCCAGCAGCCAAGCTCCACAGGGGGCGAACTATGGCTACACCTTC
>TRBJ1-1|-|-|TRBV12-5
CAIGGARLMNTEAFF
TGTGCTATTGGGGGGGCTAGACTTATGAACACTGAAGCTTTCTTT
>TRBJ1-1|-|many|TRBV20-1
CSARVPESVLEAFF
TGCAGTGCTAGAGTTCCCGAATCGGTACTTGAAGCTTTCTTT
>TRBJ1-1|-|-|TRBV12-3/TRBV12-4
CASSWGAIEAFF
TGTGCCAGCAGTTGGGGAGCGATTGAAGCTTTCTTT
>TRBJ1-1|-|once|TRBV5-6
CASSSLVETGDMNTEAFF
TGTGCCAGCAGCTCTCTTGTCGAGACGGGTGACATGAACACTGAAGCTTTCTTT
>TRBJ2-3|-|few|TRBV5-1
CASSQDTSTDTQYF
TGCGCCAGCAGCCAGGACACTAGCACAGATACGCAGTATTTT
>TRBJ1-1|-|-|TRBV20-1
CSASSGVNTEAFF
TGCAGTGCTAGTTCCGGGGTGAACACTGAAGCTTTCTTT
>TRBJ1-2|TRBD1|medium-sized|TRBV7-2
CASSLSGQGGGYTF
TGTGCCAGCAGCTTATCCGGACAGGGGGGGGGCTACACCTTC
>TRBJ2-7|TRBD1|-|TRBV12-3/TRBV12-4
CASSLWTGFSYEQYF
TGTGCCAGCAGTTTATGGACAGGGTTTTCCTACGAGCAGTACTTC
>TRBJ1-1|-|-|TRBV4-3
CASSQVLLMNTEAFF
TGCGCCAGCAGCCAAGTGTTGCTGATGAACACTGAAGCTTTCTTT
>TRBJ2-5|-|few|TRBV29-1
CSVEGWVGGERETQYF
TGCAGCGTTGAAGGGTGGGTTGGCGGGGAGAGGGAGACCCAGTACTTC
>TRBJ2-7|-|-|TRBV20-1
CSARDSSSGDSYEQYF
TGCAGTGCTAGAGATAGTAGTAGCGGAGATTCCTACGAGCAGTACTTC
>TRBJ2-7|-|once|TRBV6-1
CASRLGRAYEQYF
TGTGCCAGCAGGCTCGGGCGCGCCTACGAGCAGTACTTC
>TRBJ2-1|TRBD2|-|TRBV5-5
CASSLLLAGGGNEQFF
TGTGCCAGCAGCCTTTTACTAGCGGGGGGAGGGAATGAGCAGTTCTTC
>TRBJ2-1|TRBD2|few|TRBV3-1
CASSPLAGNEQFF
TGTGCCAGCAGCCCCTTAGCGGGAAATGAGCAGTTCTTC
>TRBJ2-2|-|few|TRBV5-1
CASSLDPNTGELFF
TGCGCCAGCAGCTTGGACCCGAACACCGGGGAGCTGTTTTTT
>TRBJ2-3|-|-|TRBV7-2
CASSRDLTDTQYF
TGTGCCAGCAGCCGGGACCTCACAGATACGCAGTATTTT
>TRBJ1-4|-|-|TRBV20-1
CSATGRRVDEKLFF
TGCAGTGCTACCGGGCGGAGGGTGGATGAAAAACTGTTTTTT
>TRBJ2-2|-|few|TRBV6-2/TRBV6-3
CASSLAGERSTGELFF
TGTGCCAGCAGCTTGGCCGGAGAACGTTCCACCGGGGAGCTGTTTTTT
>TRBJ1-4|-|-|TRBV20-1
CSTEENEKLFF
TGCAGTACGGAGGAGAATGAAAAACTGTTTTTT
>TRBJ2-3|-|-|TRBV10-3
CAISGRTPFGDTQYF
TGTGCCATCAGTGGAAGGACCCCATTCGGAGATACGCAGTATTTT
>TRBJ2-1|-|-|TRBV5-1
CASSLVLGSYNEQFF
TGCGCCAGCAGCTTGGTCCTAGGCTCCTACAATGAGCAGTTCTTC
>TRBJ2-3|-|few|TRBV6-2/TRBV6-3
CASSYSEVGGDTQYF
TGTGCCAGCAGTTACTCCGAGGTCGGGGGCGATACGCAGTATTTT
>TRBJ2-7|-|-|TRBV12-3/TRBV12-4
CASSWGRTYEQYF
TGTGCCAGCAGTTGGGGCAGAACCTACGAGCAGTACTTC
>TRBJ1-1|-|-|TRBV5-1
CASSFGAVTEAFF
TGCGCCAGCAGCTTCGGGGCAGTAACTGAAGCTTTCTTT